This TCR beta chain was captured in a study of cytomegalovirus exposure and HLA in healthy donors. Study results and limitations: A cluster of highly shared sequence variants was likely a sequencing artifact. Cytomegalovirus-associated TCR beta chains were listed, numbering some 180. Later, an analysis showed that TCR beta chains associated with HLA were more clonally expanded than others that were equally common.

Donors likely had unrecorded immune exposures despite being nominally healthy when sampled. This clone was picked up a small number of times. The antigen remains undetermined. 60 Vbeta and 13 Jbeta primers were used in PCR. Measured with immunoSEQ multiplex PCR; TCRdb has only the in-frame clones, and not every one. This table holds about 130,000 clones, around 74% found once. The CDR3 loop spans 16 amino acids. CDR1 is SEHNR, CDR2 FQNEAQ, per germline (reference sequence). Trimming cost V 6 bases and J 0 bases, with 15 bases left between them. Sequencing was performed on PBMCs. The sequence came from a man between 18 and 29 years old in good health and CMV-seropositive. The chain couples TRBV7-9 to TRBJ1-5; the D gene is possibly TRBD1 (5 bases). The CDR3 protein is CASRAGLEDSNQPQHF. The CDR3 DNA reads TGTGCCAGCAGAGCGGGACTAGAGGATAGCAATCAGCCCCAGCATTTT.